This entry is about one T cell receptor (beta chain). Antigen: not known. Profiling relied on immunoSEQ multiplex PCR, and the TCRdb table lists in-frame clones only, not all of them. Here the sample spans around 100,000 clones, roughly nine tenths being singletons. The sample originates from a study of T cell responses to AZD1222 COVID-19 vaccine. Study-wide results and caveats: Among vaccine-associated CD4 TCRs, coverage spanned spike, with dominance at 160-218 and 743-854. Clonal diversity may have been underestimated in mostly white British donors.

The sequenced sample was peripheral blood, obtained on day 0 of AZD1222 vaccination. This sequence was found in an adult in good health.

The CDR3 region is CASTLGPLDTQYF. CDR3 sequence (DNA): TGTGCCAGCACGTTAGGGCCCCTAGATACGCAGTATTTT. The J gene is TRBJ2-3, the V gene TRBV28; D gene uncertain. Looked up from germline, CDR1 is MDHEN and CDR2 is SYDVKM. Trimming took off 7 bases at V and 5 bases at J, with 13 bases between the two ends. This CDR3 is 13 amino acids long.